This T cell receptor beta chain was documented in a study of T cells in Graves' hyperthyroidism and ophthalmopathy. Study overall: Peripheral blood was drawn at first diagnosis, prior to all treatment. Study observations and caveats: In simple terms, a model built on 13 V-J features told ophthalmopathy apart from stable hyperthyroidism. Blood also held most thyroid clonotypes expanded beyond 0.001.

This clonotype occurred a few times. The antigen is not known. TCR beta CDR3 regions were amplified from RNA. First-round RT-PCR targeting the TCR CDR3 was performed with the HTBI primer set. TCRdb re-analysed the multiplex PCR reads in MiXCR, keeping a single row per CDR3 protein. Of approximately 400,000 distinct CDR3 sequences listed, about 14% are singletons. Specimen: blood. This TCR came from a man in his thirties or forties with Graves' hyperthyroidism that later progressed to Graves' ophthalmopathy.

The CDR3 nucleotides read TGTGCCAGCAGCCAGGGGGCGGGGGCCGGCGTAGCCCGGCATTTT. This gives the protein CASSQGAGAGVARHF. The chain is built from TRBV3-1 and TRBJ1-5, with D maybe TRBD1 (6 bases). The germline V and J ends were trimmed by 3 bases and 15 bases, with 24 bases remaining between them. The germline CDR1 and CDR2 sequences are LGHDT and YNNKEL (reference sequence). The length of the CDR3 is 15 residues.